Below, one TCR beta chain is given with its context. Antigen unknown. A single base separates this from a much larger clone, so it may be a read error. The CDR3 is 14 residues long. Germline V gives CDR1 SEHNR, CDR2 FQNEAQ (reference sequence). The data originate from a study of T cell repertoires in cytomegalovirus infection. Across the whole study: TCR beta signatures that were public indicated CMV infection and matching HLA type.

MiXCR was run by TCRdb on the reads, yielding one entry per CDR3 protein. The sample consists of approximately 1,000,000 distinct CDR3 sequences, approximately 33% of them appearing once. Here the sequenced sample was cultured CD8+ T cells from PBMCs, taken from culture after CMV antigen stimulation. This chain joins TRBV7-9 and TRBJ2-1; D gene ambiguous. The sequence was collected from a human donor in good health (CMV status not recorded). Some clones in this sample may be carry-over from other donors' samples. CDR3 in amino acids: CASSRRVSYNKQFF. The CDR3 DNA is TGTGCCAGCAGCCGTAGAGTGTCATACAATAAGCAGTTCTTC.